Listed below are T cell receptor beta chains from one sample, sequenced in a study of blood T cells in healthy people across ages. In TCRdb, the 5' RACE reads were re-called with MiXCR into one record per CDR3 protein. The sample records under 2 million distinct CDR3 sequences, roughly a third being singletons. The sample comprised blood. Receptor source: a woman in her thirties in good health. CDR3s include the opening cysteine and the closing phenylalanine or tryptophan. A D gene is named only where the DNA matches it firmly. Clone size appears in some rows only: once, few, many, or a class for an expanded clone.

once TRBJ2-7 . TRBV28 CASSYGGSRSYEQYF TGTGCCAGCAGTTATGGGGGAAGCCGTTCCTACGAGCAGTACTTC
. TRBJ2-1 TRBD1 TRBV30 CACHASGQGAYNEQFF TGTGCCTGCCACGCGTCCGGGCAGGGGGCTTACAATGAGCAGTTCTTC
few TRBJ2-1 . TRBV20-1 CSAWEAGGGSYNERFF TGCAGTGCCTGGGAAGCGGGTGGTGGATCCTACAATGAGCGGTTCTTC
many TRBJ1-5 . TRBV6-4 CASSDSQENNQPQHF TGTGCCAGCAGTGACTCCCAGGAGAATAATCAGCCCCAGCATTTT
. TRBJ2-3 TRBD2 TRBV6-1 CASSIAGAGTDTQYF TGTGCCAGCAGTATAGCGGGAGCTGGCACAGATACGCAGTATTTT
. TRBJ2-5 . TRBV6-5 CASSYPSLKGETQYF TGTGCCAGCAGTTACCCATCCTTGAAGGGGGAGACCCAGTACTTC
. TRBJ2-1 . TRBV7-2 CASSLSFPRQFF TGTGCCAGCAGCTTATCATTCCCGAGGCAGTTCTTC
once TRBJ2-3 TRBD2 TRBV7-6 CASSLAVSGIIDTQYF TGTGCCAGCAGCTTAGCGGTTAGCGGGATCATAGATACGCAGTATTTT
. TRBJ2-3 TRBD2 TRBV12-3/TRBV12-4 CASSSGGRRRADTQYF TGTGCCAGCAGCTCGGGGGGGAGACGGAGAGCAGATACGCAGTATTTT
. TRBJ2-5 TRBD2 TRBV19 CASRDLLAGGGETQYF TGTGCCAGTAGGGACCTACTAGCGGGGGGTGGTGAGACCCAGTACTTC
. TRBJ2-7 . TRBV12-3/TRBV12-4 CASSSGPNIYEQYF TGTGCCAGCAGTTCGGGACCGAACATATACGAGCAGTACTTC
many TRBJ2-5 . TRBV6-5 CASSYTSWGQETQYF TGTGCCAGCAGTTACACGTCCTGGGGTCAAGAGACCCAGTACTTC
many TRBJ2-1 . TRBV20-1 CSVAGRRRNEQFF TGCAGTGTTGCGGGGCGCCGTCGGAATGAGCAGTTCTTC
. TRBJ2-6 TRBD1 TRBV6-1 CASSPHWGRLTGGAGGANVLTF TGTGCCAGCAGCCCACATTGGGGACGTCTTACAGGGGGCGCCGGTGGGGCCAACGTCCTGACTTTC
. TRBJ2-7 . TRBV3-1 CASSQVSGFESSYEQYF TGTGCCAGCAGCCAAGTATCGGGCTTCGAGAGCTCCTACGAGCAGTACTTC
. TRBJ2-1 TRBD2 TRBV29-1 CSVEDSSGRNEQFF TGCAGCGTTGAAGATTCTAGCGGGAGGAATGAGCAGTTCTTC
few TRBJ1-5 TRBD1 TRBV9 CASSTTGVRQPQHF TGTGCCAGCAGCACCACAGGGGTCCGCCAGCCCCAGCATTTT
. TRBJ1-6 TRBD1 TRBV3-1 CASSGDRVNSPLHF TGTGCCAGCAGCGGGGACAGGGTTAATTCACCCCTCCACTTT
. TRBJ2-3 TRBD1 TRBV24-1 CATSKRTGKADTQYF TGTGCCACCAGTAAGCGGACAGGGAAGGCAGATACGCAGTATTTT
. TRBJ2-3 . TRBV6-1 CASRPPKGLSSSTDTQYF TGTGCCAGCAGACCACCCAAAGGGCTATCATCTAGCACAGATACGCAGTATTTT
few TRBJ2-3 TRBD2 TRBV6-2/TRBV6-3 CASSFIIAGGLSTDTQYF TGTGCCAGCTCCTTTATTATAGCGGGGGGCCTCAGCACAGATACGCAGTATTTT
. TRBJ2-1 TRBD2 TRBV28 CASSSYLAAYANEQVF TGTGCCAGCAGTTCCTACCTAGCGGCATACGCCAATGAGCAGGTCTTC
. TRBJ2-1 . TRBV6-2/TRBV6-3 CASSYSSLVNEQFF TGTGCCAGCAGTTACTCCAGCCTCGTTAATGAGCAGTTCTTC
. TRBJ1-4 . TRBV9 CASSVEGGLANERLFF TGTGCCAGCAGCGTCGAGGGGGGACTGGCTAATGAAAGACTGTTTTTT
few TRBJ2-5 TRBD2 TRBV6-1 CASSGSGRARETQYF TGTGCCAGCAGTGGTAGCGGGAGGGCCCGGGAGACCCAGTACTTC
. TRBJ1-2 TRBD1 TRBV6-4 CASSDPKDRESIWTNYGYTF TGTGCCAGCAGTGACCCAAAGGACAGGGAAAGTATTTGGACTAACTATGGCTACACCTTC
. TRBJ2-5 . TRBV9 CASSEDTLQETQYF TGTGCCAGCAGCGAGGACACGTTACAAGAGACCCAGTACTTC
once TRBJ2-7 TRBD1 TRBV27 CASGLGTGHYEQYF TGTGCCAGCGGGCTCGGGACAGGGCACTACGAGCAGTACTTC
few TRBJ1-1 . TRBV13 CASRGDSLNTEAFF TGTGCCAGCCGGGGAGACAGCCTGAACACTGAAGCTTTCTTT
. TRBJ1-1 . TRBV5-1 CASSTLEGQRTEAFF TGCGCCAGCAGCACCCTAGAGGGGCAAAGGACTGAAGCTTTCTTT
few TRBJ1-2 . TRBV9 CASSVAASTNYGYTF TGTGCCAGCAGCGTAGCTGCCAGTACTAACTATGGCTACACCTTC
many TRBJ2-7 . TRBV29-1 CSVETRGQGYEQYF TGCAGCGTTGAAACCCGGGGGCAAGGCTACGAGCAGTACTTC
. TRBJ1-1 . TRBV6-1 CASSEEGSVNTEAFF TGTGCCAGCAGTGAAGAGGGCAGCGTGAACACTGAAGCTTTCTTT
few TRBJ1-2 . TRBV29-1 CSVEGRNGYTF TGCAGCGTCGAGGGGAGAAATGGCTACACCTTC
few TRBJ2-7 . TRBV19 CASSVRDGYEQYF TGTGCCAGTAGTGTCCGGGACGGTTACGAGCAGTACTTC
once TRBJ1-2 . TRBV5-5 CASSLGVTDHYGYTF TGTGCCAGCAGCTTGGGCGTAACCGATCACTATGGCTACACCTTC
many TRBJ2-3 . TRBV11-2 CASSPQDTQYF TGTGCCAGCAGCCCCCAAGATACGCAGTATTTT
. TRBJ2-5 TRBD2 TRBV20-1 CSARSQRGGSETQYF TGCAGTGCTAGAAGCCAGCGGGGGGGCTCGGAGACCCAGTACTTC
few TRBJ2-3 . TRBV6-6 CASSYSMTTTDTQYF TGTGCCAGCAGTTACTCGATGACAACCACAGATACGCAGTATTTT
. TRBJ2-7 . TRBV10-3 CAIKRGQSSYEQYF TGTGCCATCAAACGGGGCCAAAGCTCCTACGAGCAGTACTTC
few TRBJ2-1 TRBD2 TRBV12-5 CASGLTLGVAGAQNEQFF TGTGCTAGTGGTTTGACACTGGGGGTAGCGGGAGCACAGAATGAGCAGTTCTTC
many TRBJ2-1 . TRBV5-1 CASSLAGDSYNEQFF TGTGCCAGCAGCTTGGCAGGGGACTCCTACAATGAGCAGTTCTTC
. TRBJ2-5 . TRBV4-1 CASSQVTGWREAQYF TGCGCCAGCAGCCAAGTTACAGGGTGGAGAGAGGCCCAGTACTTC
few TRBJ1-1 . TRBV9 CASSAQMNTEAFF TGTGCCAGCAGCGCCCAGATGAACACTGAAGCTTTCTTT
few TRBJ2-1 . TRBV7-9 CAIRPIAESYNEQFF TGTGCCATACGGCCCATAGCGGAGTCCTACAATGAGCAGTTCTTC
. TRBJ2-6 . TRBV5-4 CASSRISIPSGANVLTF TGTGCCAGCAGCCGAATCTCTATCCCCTCTGGGGCCAACGTCCTGACTTTC
. TRBJ1-5 . TRBV5-5 CASSLGRERINNQPQHF TGTGCCAGCAGCTTGGGACGGGAGCGGATAAACAATCAGCCCCAGCATTTT
. TRBJ1-1 . TRBV6-1 CASSEVGSEAFF TGTGCCAGCAGTGAAGTGGGGTCTGAAGCTTTCTTT
few TRBJ1-2 . TRBV20-1 CSAYYRSYGYTF TGCAGTGCTTATTACAGAAGCTATGGCTACACCTTC
few TRBJ1-4 . TRBV3-1 CASSQGWLRGTNEKLFF TGTGCCAGCAGCCAAGGATGGCTTAGGGGAACTAATGAAAAACTGTTTTTT
few TRBJ2-7 . TRBV5-1 CASSLEPGGQASAYEQYF TGCGCCAGCAGCTTGGAGCCGGGGGGACAGGCCAGTGCCTACGAGCAGTACTTC